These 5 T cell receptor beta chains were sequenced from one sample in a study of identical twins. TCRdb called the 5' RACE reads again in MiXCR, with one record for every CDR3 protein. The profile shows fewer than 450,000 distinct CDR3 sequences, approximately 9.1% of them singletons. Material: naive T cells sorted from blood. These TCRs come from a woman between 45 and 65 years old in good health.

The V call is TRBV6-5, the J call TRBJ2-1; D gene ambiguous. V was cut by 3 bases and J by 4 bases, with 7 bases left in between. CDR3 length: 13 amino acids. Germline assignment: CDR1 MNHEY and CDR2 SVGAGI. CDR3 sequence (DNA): TGTGCCAGCAGTTATCAGGAGTACAATGAGCAGTTCTTC. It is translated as CASSYQEYNEQFF.

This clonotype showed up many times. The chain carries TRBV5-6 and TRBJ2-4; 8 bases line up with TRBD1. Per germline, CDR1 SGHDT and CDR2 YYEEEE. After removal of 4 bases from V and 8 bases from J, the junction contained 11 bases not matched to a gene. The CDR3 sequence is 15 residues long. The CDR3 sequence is CASSPGVQGAYIQYF. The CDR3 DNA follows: TGTGCCAGCAGCCCGGGCGTCCAGGGGGCGTACATTCAGTACTTC.

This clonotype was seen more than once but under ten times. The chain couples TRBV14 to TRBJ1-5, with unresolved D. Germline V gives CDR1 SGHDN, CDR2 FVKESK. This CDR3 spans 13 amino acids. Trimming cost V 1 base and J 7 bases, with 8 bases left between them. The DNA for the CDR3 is TGTGCCAGCAGCCAAGGACCCTACCAGCCCCAGCATTTT. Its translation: CASSQGPYQPQHF.

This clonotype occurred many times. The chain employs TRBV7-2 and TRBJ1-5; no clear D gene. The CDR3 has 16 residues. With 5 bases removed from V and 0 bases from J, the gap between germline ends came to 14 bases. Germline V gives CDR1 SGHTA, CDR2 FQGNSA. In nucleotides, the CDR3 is TGTGCCAGCAGCATTTATGGCGGACTTAGCAATCAGCCCCAGCATTTT. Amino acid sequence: CASSIYGGLSNQPQHF.

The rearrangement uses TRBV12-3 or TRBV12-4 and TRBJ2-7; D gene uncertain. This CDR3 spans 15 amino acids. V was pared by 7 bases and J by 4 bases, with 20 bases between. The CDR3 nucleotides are TGTGCCAGCACCTATTGGCCCTTTGAGTCTTACGAGCAGTACTTC. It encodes CASTYWPFESYEQYF.